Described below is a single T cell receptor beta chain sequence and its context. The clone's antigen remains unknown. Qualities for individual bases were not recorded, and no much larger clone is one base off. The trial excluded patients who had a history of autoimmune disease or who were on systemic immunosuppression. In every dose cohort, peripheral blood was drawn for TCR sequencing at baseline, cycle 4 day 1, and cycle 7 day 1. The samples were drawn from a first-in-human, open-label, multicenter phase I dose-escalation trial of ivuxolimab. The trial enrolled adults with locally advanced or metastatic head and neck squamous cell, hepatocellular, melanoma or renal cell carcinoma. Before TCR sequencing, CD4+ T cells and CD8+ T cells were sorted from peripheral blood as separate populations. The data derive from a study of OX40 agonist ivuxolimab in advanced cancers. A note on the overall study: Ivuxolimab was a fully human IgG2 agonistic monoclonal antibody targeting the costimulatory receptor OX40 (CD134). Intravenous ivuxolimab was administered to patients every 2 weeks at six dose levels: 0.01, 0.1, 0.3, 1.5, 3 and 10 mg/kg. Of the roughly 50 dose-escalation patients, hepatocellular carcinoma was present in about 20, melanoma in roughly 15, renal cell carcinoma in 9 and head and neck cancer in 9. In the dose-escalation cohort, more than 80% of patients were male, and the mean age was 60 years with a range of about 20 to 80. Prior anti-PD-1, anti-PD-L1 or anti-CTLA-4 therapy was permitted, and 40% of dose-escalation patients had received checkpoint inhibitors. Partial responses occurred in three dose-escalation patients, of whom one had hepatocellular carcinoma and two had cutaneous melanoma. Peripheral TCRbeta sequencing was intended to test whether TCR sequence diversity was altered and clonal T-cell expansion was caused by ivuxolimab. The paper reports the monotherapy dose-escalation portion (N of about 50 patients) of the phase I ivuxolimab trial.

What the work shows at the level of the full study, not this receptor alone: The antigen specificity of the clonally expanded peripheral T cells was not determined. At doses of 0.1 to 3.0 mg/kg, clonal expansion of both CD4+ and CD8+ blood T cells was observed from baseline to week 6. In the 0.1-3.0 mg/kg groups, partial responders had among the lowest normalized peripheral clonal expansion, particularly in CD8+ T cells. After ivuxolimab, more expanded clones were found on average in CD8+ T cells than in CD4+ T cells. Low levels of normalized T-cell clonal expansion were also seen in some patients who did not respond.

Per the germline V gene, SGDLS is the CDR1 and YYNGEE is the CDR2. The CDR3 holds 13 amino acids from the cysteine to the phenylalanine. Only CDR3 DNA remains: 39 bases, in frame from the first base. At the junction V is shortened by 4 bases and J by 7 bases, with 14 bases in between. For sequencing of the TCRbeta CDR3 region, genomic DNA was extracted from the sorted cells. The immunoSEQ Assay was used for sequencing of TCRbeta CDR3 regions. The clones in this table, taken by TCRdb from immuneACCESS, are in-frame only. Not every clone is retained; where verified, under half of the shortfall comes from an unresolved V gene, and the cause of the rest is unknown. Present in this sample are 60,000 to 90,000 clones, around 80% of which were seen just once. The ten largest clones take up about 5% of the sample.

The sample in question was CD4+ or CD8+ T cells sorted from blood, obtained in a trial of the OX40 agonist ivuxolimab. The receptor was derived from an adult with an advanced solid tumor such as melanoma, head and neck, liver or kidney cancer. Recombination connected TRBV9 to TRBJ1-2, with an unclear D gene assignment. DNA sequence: TGTGCCAGCAGCTCTAGGACGGGATTTGGCTACACCTTC. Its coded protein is CASSSRTGFGYTF.